These 15 T cell receptor beta chains share one sample of origin, sequenced in a study of blood T cell repertoires in COVID-19. Sequenced by immunoSEQ multiplex PCR; TCRdb stores in-frame clones only, minus some. The sample has about 120,000 clones; about 85% are singletons. The sequenced sample consisted of peripheral blood. The receptors originated from a man aged 55 to 70 with acute or convalescent COVID-19.

A word on this clone: Other DNA variants within this sample encode the same CDR3. The V gene is TRBV12-3 or TRBV12-4, the J gene TRBJ2-7; D remains ambiguous. CDR3 size: 11 residues. V shed 5 bases and J shed 4 bases, with 6 bases lying between them. CDR3 bases: TGTGCCAGCAGTAGTAGTTACGAGCAGTACTTC. This translates into CASSSSYEQYF.

The V call is TRBV2, the J call TRBJ1-3; possibly TRBD1 for D (5 bases). There are 15 residues in the CDR3. V was shortened by 5 bases and J by 0 bases, with 11 bases between the two germline ends. CDR1 is SNHLY and CDR2 is FYNNEI in the germline V gene. This chain's CDR3 is CASSLQVVSGNTIYF. CDR3 DNA: TGTGCCAGCAGTTTACAGGTAGTCTCTGGAAACACCATATATTTT. Full variable domain (missing parts from reference TRBV2 and TRBJ1-3): EPEVTQTPSHQVTQMGQEVILRCVPISNHLYFYWYRQILGQKVEFLVSFYNNEISEKSEIFDDQFSVERPDGSNFTLKIRSTKLEDSAMYFCASSLQVVSGNTIYFGEGSWLTVV.

This clone was counted once. The chain uses TRBV7-9 and TRBJ2-5, with 11 bases that match TRBD2. Trimming cost V 11 bases and J 5 bases; bases outside gene matches: 13. CDR1 and CDR2 from the germline V gene are SEHNR and FQNEAQ (reference sequence). CDR3 length: 15 residues. For the CDR3, the DNA is TGTGCCGGTAAAGGACTAGCGGGTGGTTCGGAGACCCAGTACTTC. This codes for CAGKGLAGGSETQYF.

This rearrangement joins TRBV5-1 to TRBJ2-1, with TRBD2 matching 8 bases. The CDR3 extends over 15 amino acids. CDR1 and CDR2 (germline): SGHRS, YFSETQ. V was pared by 2 bases and J by 7 bases, with 8 bases of the junction left unmatched. CDR3 protein: CASSFSGRWENEQFF. The DNA of the CDR3 is TGCGCCAGCAGCTTCAGCGGGAGATGGGAAAATGAGCAGTTCTTC.

This CDR3 is CASSRDRGNYGANVLTF. The CDR3 DNA is TGTGCCAGCAGTCGGGACAGGGGGAATTATGGGGCCAACGTCCTGACTTTC. The genes are TRBV2 and TRBJ2-6; TRBD1 agrees at 11 bases. The junction had 6 bases not matched to a gene; V was cut back by 5 bases and J by 3 bases. The CDR3 contains 17 residues. CDR1 is SNHLY, CDR2 FYNNEI, per germline.

The rearrangement links TRBV6-5 to TRBJ2-5, with D possibly being TRBD1 (5 bases). The CDR3 is 14 residues long. V dropped 0 bases and J dropped 5 bases, with 10 bases sitting between them. The germline CDR1 and CDR2 sequences are MNHEY and SVGAGI. Here the CDR3 reads CASSYSAGMETQYF. The CDR3 DNA follows: TGTGCCAGCAGTTACTCTGCAGGGATGGAGACCCAGTACTTC.

The chain couples TRBV19 to TRBJ2-7, with 7 bases identical to TRBD1. Unmatched junction bases numbered 10, after V lost 5 bases and J lost 3 bases. The CDR3 covers 15 residues. Germline-derived CDR1 and CDR2 are LNHDA and SQIVND (reference sequence). CDR3 sequence reads: CASSFASTGSYEQYF. The CDR3 coding sequence is TGTGCCAGTAGTTTTGCGTCGACAGGGAGCTACGAGCAGTACTTC.

V is TRBV5-4 and J is TRBJ1-2; D ambiguous. Germline assignment: CDR1 SGHNT and CDR2 YYREEE (reference sequence). There are 12 residues in the CDR3. V was shortened by 4 bases and J by 5 bases, with 9 bases between the two germline ends. The CDR3 reads CASSTAGYGYTF. The CDR3 bases are TGTGCCAGCAGCACCGCCGGGTATGGCTACACCTTC.

This clone was recorded only once. The chain recombines TRBV19 with TRBJ1-2, with D perhaps TRBD1 (5 bases). Trimming removed 5 bases at V and 2 bases at J, with 12 bases between. CDR1 is LNHDA, CDR2 SQIVND, per germline (reference sequence). This CDR3 comprises 14 residues. In DNA form, the CDR3 reads TGTGCCAGTAGTTCGGCGGGGCCCAACTATGGCTACACCTTC. Its translation is CASSSAGPNYGYTF.

This rearrangement joins TRBV7-6 to TRBJ1-5; D is perhaps TRBD1 (5 bases). Germline loops: CDR1 SGHVS, CDR2 FNYEAQ. This CDR3 is 16 amino acids long. Trimming left V 4 bases short and J 6 bases short, with 19 bases between. CDR3 protein: CASSSGAGGGSQPQHF. DNA of the CDR3: TGTGCCAGCAGCTCCGGGGCCGGAGGAGGGAGTCAGCCCCAGCATTTT.

DNA for the CDR3: TGTGCCAGCAGCCGACGGAACCCAGGCTATGGCTACACCTTC. Protein sequence: CASSRRNPGYGYTF. This chain connects TRBV11-2 to TRBJ1-2; D is unclear. V was clipped by 5 bases and J by 4 bases, with 14 bases between them. CDR3 length: 14 residues. CDR1 and CDR2 (germline): SGHAT, FQNNGV.

The chain links TRBV7-9 to TRBJ2-3, with a weak D call TRBD2 (6 bases). In germline, CDR1 is SEHNR, CDR2 FQNEAQ (reference sequence). The CDR3 sequence is 18 residues long. V lost 4 bases and J lost 2, with 22 bases in between. CDR3 loop: CASSSTVGGEGPTDTQYF. As DNA, the CDR3 is TGTGCCAGCAGCTCAACCGTCGGGGGTGAGGGGCCCACAGATACGCAGTATTTT.

This clone has just one count. This chain connects TRBV2 to TRBJ2-7, with D perhaps matching TRBD1 (6 bases). The germline V and J ends were trimmed by 6 bases and 1 base, with 10 bases remaining between them. Germline V gene lookup returns CDR1 SNHLY and CDR2 FYNNEI. The CDR3 has 13 residues. As DNA, the CDR3 is TGTGCCAGCAGATGGACAGATTCCTACGAGCAGTACTTC. This codes for CASRWTDSYEQYF.

The rearrangement uses TRBV9 and TRBJ1-1; D is undetermined. This CDR3 comprises 13 residues. The germline V gene has CDR1 SGDLS and CDR2 YYNGEE. Trimming removed 2 bases from V and 1 base from J, with 6 bases in between. The CDR3 DNA reads TGTGCCAGCAGCGTCCGGGAGAACACTGAAGCTTTCTTT. It yields the protein CASSVRENTEAFF.

The gene calls are TRBV10-3 and TRBJ2-3; TRBD2 matches at 12 bases. The CDR3 sequence is 17 residues long. J was trimmed by 5 bases and V by 4 bases; bases with no gene match: 10. Germline CDR1 and CDR2: ENHRY and SYGVKD. As DNA, the CDR3 is TGTGCCATCAGTGGAGGACTAGCGGGATTGTTGGGAGATACGCAGTATTTT. Its translation: CAISGGLAGLLGDTQYF.